The next 24 T cell receptor beta chains were all read from a single sample in a study of molecular identifiers for immune sequencing clone quantification. Each CDR3 protein gets one entry after TCRdb re-called the PCR reads with MiXCR. The sample lists 100,000 or so distinct CDR3 sequences; 35% to 40% were seen once. Specimen: naive CD8+ T cells from blood, with Jurkat cell RNA spiked in. Noted subset: FACS-sorted CD8+CD4-CCR7+CD45RA+ naive T cells. The receptors were sampled from a human donor in good health. Some libraries in this study had Jurkat cell RNA spiked in.

The chain employs TRBV21-1 and TRBJ2-7; the table calls TRBD1, which could not be checked here. TRBV21-1 is noted as a pseudogene. The CDR3 is 16 residues long. The CDR3 DNA reads as TGTGCCAGCAGCACCGGACAGGGGTCATTGTCCTACGAGCAGTACTTC. Encoded protein: CASSTGQGSLSYEQYF.

V usage is TRBV6-5 and J usage is TRBJ1-4; tentatively, D is TRBD1 (6 bases). The CDR3 contains 13 residues. The germline gives CDR1 MNHEY, CDR2 SVGAGI. V was cut by 1 base and J by 8 bases, with 8 bases left in between. The CDR3, as DNA: TGTGCCAGCAGTTACTACGACAGGGAAAAACTGTTTTTT. Protein sequence: CASSYYDREKLFF.

This clonotype was observed at least ten times. The V call is TRBV6-5, the J call TRBJ2-7; TRBD2 matches 7 bases. Unmatched junction bases numbered 11, after V lost 2 bases and J lost 4 bases. In germline, CDR1 is MNHEY, CDR2 SVGAGI. The CDR3 covers 16 residues. The CDR3 DNA reads as TGTGCCAGCAGTTACACCGAACTGGCGGGAGTGTACGAGCAGTACTTC. Protein: CASSYTELAGVYEQYF.

Comments on this clonotype: A much bigger clone sits one base away, suggesting this may be a read error. This chain joins TRBV12-3 or TRBV12-4 and TRBJ1-1, with D possibly TRBD1 on 5 matching bases. This CDR3 is built from 13 residues. This CDR3 reads CASSLGLNTEAIF. DNA for the CDR3: TGTGCCAGCAGTTTGGGGCTGAACACTGAAGCTATCTTT.

With regard to this clonotype: This may be a read error: a much more frequent sequence differs by one nucleotide. This chain connects TRBV28 to TRBJ1-1; the D is unclear. The CDR3 has 15 residues. The germline gives CDR1 MDHEN, CDR2 SYDVKM. The CDR3 DNA follows: TGTGCCAGCTGTTTATTCGGCAGGCGGAACACTGAAGCTTTCTTT. It yields the protein CASCLFGRRNTEAFF.

This clonotype was recorded a few times. This chain joins TRBV9 and TRBJ2-3; TRBD2 is a possible D gene (5 bases). The germline V and J ends were trimmed by 0 bases and 0 bases, with 8 bases remaining between them. The CDR3 has 15 residues. Germline V gene lookup returns CDR1 SGDLS and CDR2 YYNGEE. Here the CDR3 reads CASSVAGLSTDTQYF. In nucleotides, the CDR3 is TGTGCCAGCAGCGTAGCCGGACTTAGCACAGATACGCAGTATTTT.

The gene calls are TRBV7-2 and TRBJ2-1, with 14 bases fitting TRBD2. Unmatched junction bases numbered 7, after V lost 2 bases and J lost 16 bases. The CDR3 extends over 14 amino acids. From germline, CDR1 is SGHTA and CDR2 FQGNSA. The CDR3 spells CASSLRLAGGPTFF. The DNA of the CDR3 is TGTGCCAGCAGCTTACGACTAGCGGGAGGGCCGACCTTCTTC. Based on the CDR3 plus reference TRBV7-2 and TRBJ2-1, the full variable domain is GAGVSQSPSNKVTEKGKDVELRCDPISGHTALYWYRQSLGQGLEFLIYFQGNSAPDKSGLPSDRFSAERTGGSVSTLTIQRTQQEDSAVYLCASSLRLAGGPTFFGPGTRLTVL.

Details on this clonotype: Because it lacks the conserved phenylalanine or tryptophan at the end, this CDR3 is likely a read error. V is TRBV12-5 and J is TRBJ1-2; a possible D gene is TRBD1 (5 bases). Germline CDR1 is LGHNT and CDR2 is FRNRAP. The V end was cut by 7 bases, the J end by 2 bases, with 11 bases between. The CDR3 has 13 residues. The CDR3 loop reads CASALGGNYGYTL. The CDR3 DNA is TGTGCTAGTGCCCTTGGGGGGAACTATGGCTACACCCTC.

Comments on this clonotype: An end of the junction does not agree with germline; a read error may underlie this. CDR3 sequence (DNA): TGTGCCTGCAGTATAGCCTATAGCAATCAGCCCCAGCATTTT. Translating gives CACSIAYSNQPQHF. This chain links TRBV6-2 or TRBV6-3 with TRBJ1-5; D is undetermined. Germline V CDR1 and CDR2: MNHEY, SVGEGT. The CDR3 runs 14 residues.

The V call is TRBV11-2, the J call TRBJ2-2; 8 positions agree with TRBD2. The CDR3 spans 19 residues. V lost 0 bases and J lost 1; bases outside the gene matches: 10. Germline V gene data show CDR1 as SGHAT and CDR2 as FQNNGV. In nucleotides, the CDR3 is TGTGCCAGCAGCTTAGAACCCCGGCCGGGACTAGAGAACACCGGGGAGCTGTTTTTT. As protein: CASSLEPRPGLENTGELFF.

This clonotype was counted many times. The genes are TRBV7-2 and TRBJ2-7; possible D gene TRBD1, 5 bases. V was trimmed by 1 base and J by 7 bases, leaving 14 bases between them. From germline, CDR1 is SGHTA and CDR2 FQGNSA. The CDR3 contains 14 residues. The chain's CDR3 is CASSLVGRVDEQYF. The CDR3 region has the DNA TGTGCCAGCAGCTTAGTTGGCAGGGTAGATGAGCAGTACTTC.

Only one count was recorded for this clonotype. One junction end disagrees with the germline gene, perhaps due to a read error. V gene TRBV6-6 combines with J gene TRBJ2-7; tentative D call: TRBD2 (5 bases). The CDR3 is made up of 12 amino acids. From germline, CDR1 is MNHNY and CDR2 SVGAGI (reference sequence). Here the CDR3 reads CASSYSGSERYF. The CDR3 coding sequence is TGTGCCAGCAGTTACTCGGGGAGCGAGCGGTACTTC.

A few counts support this clonotype. The gene calls are TRBV5-4 and TRBJ2-7; TRBD1 aligns across 7 bases. The CDR3 spans 11 residues. V lost 4 bases, J lost 5 bases, and 0 bases stayed unmatched. CDR1 and CDR2 from the germline V gene are SGHNT and YYREEE (reference sequence). CDR3 loop: CASSGQDEQYF. The CDR3 DNA reads as TGTGCCAGCAGCGGACAGGACGAGCAGTACTTC.

This clonotype was detected ten times or more. The chain joins TRBV29-1 to TRBJ2-7; either TRBD1 or TRBD2 may fit D (5 bases each). The CDR3 runs to 14 residues. CDR1 SQVTM and CDR2 ANQGSEA come from the germline V gene. The V gene lost 2 bases and the J gene lost 2 bases, with 13 bases spanning the gap. The CDR3 here is CSVESGTGAYEQYF. In nucleotides, the CDR3 is TGCAGCGTTGAATCGGGGACCGGGGCCTACGAGCAGTACTTC.

This clonotype was detected many times. The genes are TRBV4-3 and TRBJ2-1; TRBD2 matches at 10 bases. The germline gives CDR1 LGHNA, CDR2 YSLEER. Unmatched junction bases numbered 9, after V lost 3 bases and J lost 7 bases. The CDR3 is 16 residues long. CDR3 DNA: TGCGCCAGCAGCCAGTCCGGGACTAGCGTATCGAATGAGCAGTTCTTC. This sequence encodes CASSQSGTSVSNEQFF.

CDR3 protein: CASSRTTGNTEAFF. The CDR3 DNA follows: TGTGCCAGCAGCCGAACGACAGGCAACACTGAAGCTTTCTTT. The chain employs TRBV6-5 and TRBJ1-1, with a tentative D call TRBD1 (6 bases). The CDR3 contains 14 residues. Trimming took off 6 bases at V and 2 bases at J, with 13 bases between the two ends. Germline V lookup: CDR1 MNHEY, CDR2 SVGAGI.

This clonotype was seen at least ten times. CDR3 nucleotide sequence: TGTGCCATCAAGGCAGATACGCAGTATTTT. This sequence encodes CAIKADTQYF. V and J are TRBV10-3 and TRBJ2-3; D not resolved. Germline-derived CDR1 and CDR2 are ENHRY and SYGVKD. The CDR3 runs 10 residues. Trimming took off 7 bases at V and 4 bases at J, with 3 bases between the two ends.

This clonotype was observed at least ten times. The chain combines TRBV12-3 or TRBV12-4 with TRBJ2-3; possibly TRBD1 or TRBD2 for D (5 bases each). The V and J ends lost 6 bases and 0 bases respectively, with 16 bases between them. There are 16 residues in the CDR3. The CDR3 loop is CASSSRDPRSTDTQYF. For the CDR3, the DNA is TGTGCCAGCAGCTCCCGGGACCCGCGAAGCACAGATACGCAGTATTTT.

This clonotype was recorded a few times. V and J are TRBV19 and TRBJ2-7; no firm D call. V lost 1 base and J lost 5, with 18 bases in between. Germline lookup yields CDR1 LNHDA and CDR2 SQIVND (reference sequence). This CDR3 contains 16 residues. Written as DNA, the CDR3 is TGTGCCAGTAGTATAGCTGGTACAGCTTATCCCCACGAGCAGTACTTC. As protein: CASSIAGTAYPHEQYF.

As concerns this clonotype: This could be a read error, since a much larger clone is one nucleotide away. The V gene is TRBV5-6, the J gene TRBJ2-7; 10 bases are shared with TRBD2. The length of the CDR3 is 14 residues. In germline, CDR1 is SGHDT, CDR2 YYEEEE. The CDR3 DNA reads as TGTGCCAGCCGCTTGAAGCGGGAGGGCCGGGAGCAGTACTTC. The encoded protein is CASRLKREGREQYF.

Turning to this clonotype: Given a much more abundant clone one base away, this may be a read error. The chain employs TRBV7-6 and TRBJ2-3; the match to TRBD2 covers 7 bases. This CDR3 spans 15 amino acids. CDR1 is SGHVS, CDR2 FNYEAQ, per germline. With V trimmed by 5 bases and J by 0 bases, 5 bases remained unmatched. This CDR3 is CASSVGSGSTDTQYF. CDR3 DNA: TGTGCCAGCAGCGTAGGTAGCGGGAGCACAGATACGCAGTATTTT.

This clonotype occurred a few times. The chain couples TRBV11-2 to TRBJ2-7; D remains ambiguous. V was shortened by 3 bases and J by 3 bases, with 12 bases between the two germline ends. The CDR3 extends over 14 amino acids. Germline V CDR1 and CDR2: SGHAT, FQNNGV. Here the CDR3 DNA reads TGTGCCAGCAGCTTGGGTGACACCAACTACGAGCAGTACTTC. Amino acids: CASSLGDTNYEQYF.

With regard to this clonotype: The CDR3 does not end in the conserved phenylalanine or tryptophan, so this is likely a read error. The gene calls are TRBV20-1 and TRBJ2-7, with 9 bases matching TRBD1. The length of the CDR3 is 14 residues. The trim removed 0 bases at V and 3 bases at J, leaving 3 bases unmatched. Looked up from germline, CDR1 is DFQATT and CDR2 is SNEGSKA (reference sequence). The CDR3 protein is CSARDRDRVYEQYL. As DNA, the CDR3 is TGCAGTGCTAGAGATAGGGACAGGGTCTACGAGCAGTACCTC.

This clonotype was seen repeatedly, ten times or more. This chain links TRBV3-1 with TRBJ1-1, with D possibly being TRBD1 (6 bases). Trimming pared 0 bases from V and 3 bases from J, leaving 14 bases between. The CDR3 sequence is 16 residues long. From germline, CDR1 is LGHDT and CDR2 YNNKEL (reference sequence). The CDR3 nucleotides read TGTGCCAGCAGCCAAGACTTAGCGGGGGCCTACACTGAAGCTTTCTTT. Translation gives CASSQDLAGAYTEAFF.